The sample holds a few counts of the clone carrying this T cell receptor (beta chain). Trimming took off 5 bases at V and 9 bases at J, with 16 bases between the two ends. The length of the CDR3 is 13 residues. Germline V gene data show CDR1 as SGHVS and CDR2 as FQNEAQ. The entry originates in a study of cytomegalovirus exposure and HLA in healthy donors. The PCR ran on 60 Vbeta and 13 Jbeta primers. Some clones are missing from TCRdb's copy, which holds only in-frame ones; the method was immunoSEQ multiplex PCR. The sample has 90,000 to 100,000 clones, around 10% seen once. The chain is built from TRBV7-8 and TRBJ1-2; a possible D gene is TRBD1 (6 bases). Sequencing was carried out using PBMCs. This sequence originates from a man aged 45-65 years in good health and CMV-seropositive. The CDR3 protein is CASSPTRGGSYTF. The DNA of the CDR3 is TGTGCCAGCAGCCCCACGAGGGGGGGGAGCTACACCTTC. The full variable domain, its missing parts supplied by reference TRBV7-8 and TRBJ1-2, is GAGVSQSPRYKVAKRGQDVALRCDPISGHVSLFWYQQALGQGPEFLTYFQNEAQLDKSGLPSDRFFAERPEGSVSTLKIQRTQQEDSAVYLCASSPTRGGSYTFGSGTRLTVV.